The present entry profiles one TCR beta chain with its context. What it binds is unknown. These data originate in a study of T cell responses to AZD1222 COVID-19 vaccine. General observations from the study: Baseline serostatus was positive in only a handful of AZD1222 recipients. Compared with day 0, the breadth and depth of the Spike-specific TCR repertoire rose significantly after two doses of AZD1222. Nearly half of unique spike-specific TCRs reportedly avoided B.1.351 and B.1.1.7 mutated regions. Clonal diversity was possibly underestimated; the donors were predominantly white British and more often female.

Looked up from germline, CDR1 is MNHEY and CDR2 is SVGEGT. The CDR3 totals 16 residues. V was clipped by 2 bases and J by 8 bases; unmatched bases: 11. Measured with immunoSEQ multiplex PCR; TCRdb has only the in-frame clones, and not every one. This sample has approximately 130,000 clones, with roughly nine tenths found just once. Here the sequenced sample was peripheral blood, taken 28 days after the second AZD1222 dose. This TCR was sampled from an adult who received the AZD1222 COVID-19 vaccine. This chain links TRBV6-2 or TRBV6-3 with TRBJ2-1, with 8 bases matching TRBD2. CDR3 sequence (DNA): TGTGCCAGCAGTTACGGCACGCGGGGGGCCAAGTATGAGCAGTTCTTC. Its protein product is CASSYGTRGAKYEQFF.